This paragraph reports one T cell receptor (beta chain). This sample was taken from a study of blood T cell repertoires in COVID-19. At the level of the study: There were acute and convalescent COVID-19 samples, and they came from the United States, Italy and Spain.

Per germline, CDR1 SQVTM and CDR2 ANQGSEA. The CDR3 is 13 residues long. The V and J ends lost 6 bases and 7 bases, in that order; junction bases with no gene match: 7. Methods used by the authors: Reference gene primer amplification gave nucleated cell count estimates. Sequenced by immunoSEQ multiplex PCR; TCRdb stores in-frame clones only, minus some. Clone size and V and J calls were adopted from that table, with D and trimming inferred from the DNA. There are approximately 240,000 clones in the sample; about 80% occur only once, and more than 2.5% lies in the top ten. The TCR was taken from a woman under 40 who had recovered from COVID-19. The chain employs TRBV29-1 and TRBJ1-2; 11 nucleotides agree with TRBD1. The sample taken for sequencing was peripheral blood. CDR3 DNA: TGCAGCGTGGGCGGACAGGGGGCCTTTGGCTACACCTTC. Protein sequence: CSVGGQGAFGYTF.